What follows are 26 T cell receptor beta chains derived from one specimen sequenced in a study of T cells in Graves' hyperthyroidism and ophthalmopathy. RNA transcripts served as the template for amplifying TCR beta CDR3 regions. Carried out on the TCR CDR3, a first-round RT-PCR used the HTBI primer set. TCRdb used MiXCR to reprocess the multiplex PCR reads, holding one entry per CDR3 protein. Seen here are approximately 600,000 distinct CDR3 sequences, about 15% observed once, and the top ten hold 3.5% to 4.5%. The specimen sequenced was blood. These receptors came from a woman aged 40-49 years with Graves' ophthalmopathy.

The sample holds many counts of this clonotype. V gene TRBV11-3 combines with J gene TRBJ2-7; D perhaps matches TRBD1 (5 bases). Germline V gene lookup returns CDR1 SGHNT and CDR2 YENEEA. This CDR3 is built from 14 residues. V shed 2 bases and J shed 3 bases, with 11 bases lying between them. The CDR3 is CASSLYGGHYEQYF. As DNA, the CDR3 is TGTGCCAGCAGCTTATATGGCGGACACTACGAGCAGTACTTC.

The chain combines TRBV27 with TRBJ2-7; 14 bases agree with TRBD2. With 4 bases clipped from V and 7 bases from J, the junction kept 9 bases outside the gene matches. Per the germline V gene, CDR1 is MNHEY and CDR2 is SMNVEV (reference sequence). The CDR3 runs 16 residues. CDR3: CASSSRLAGGGSEQYF. CDR3 coding DNA: TGTGCCAGCAGTTCTCGACTAGCGGGGGGGGGCTCAGAGCAGTACTTC.

This clonotype was picked up a small number of times. The chain carries TRBV4-1 and TRBJ1-5; D perhaps matches TRBD1 (6 bases). Germline CDR1 reads MGHRA; CDR2 reads YSYEKL. The CDR3 contains 14 residues. V gave up 4 bases and J gave up 3 bases, with 10 bases separating them. The CDR3: CASSPGHLNQPQHF. DNA of the CDR3: TGCGCCAGCAGCCCGGGACACCTCAATCAGCCCCAGCATTTT.

There are many counts of this clonotype. The genes are TRBV6-1 and TRBJ2-5; 10 nucleotides agree with TRBD2. The CDR3 extends over 15 amino acids. Per the germline V gene, CDR1 is MNHNS and CDR2 is SASEGT. J was trimmed by 5 bases and V by 5 bases; bases with no gene match: 8. CDR3 region: CASSRLAGSWETQYF. The CDR3 region has the DNA TGTGCCAGCAGTCGACTAGCGGGTTCATGGGAGACCCAGTACTTC.

Many counts were recorded for this clonotype. The chain employs TRBV7-2 and TRBJ2-7; D is possibly TRBD2 (6 bases). Per germline, CDR1 SGHTA and CDR2 FQGNSA. This CDR3 is 14 amino acids long. Deletions cut 2 bases from V and 4 bases from J, with 12 bases between. The CDR3, as DNA: TGTGCCAGCAGCTTATACCGGGCGGGGTACGAGCAGTACTTC. Amino acids: CASSLYRAGYEQYF. Drawing the rest from reference TRBV7-2 and TRBJ2-7, the complete variable domain is GAGVSQSPSNKVTEKGKDVELRCDPISGHTALYWYRQSLGQGLEFLIYFQGNSAPDKSGLPSDRFSAERTGGSVSTLTIQRTQQEDSAVYLCASSLYRAGYEQYFGPGTRLTVT.

This clonotype occurred many times. Mismatch with germline at one junction end may stem from a read error. The V gene is TRBV6-5, the J gene TRBJ1-3, with a possible D match to TRBD1 (5 bases). Per germline, CDR1 MNHEY and CDR2 SVGAGI. The CDR3 has 15 amino acids. The CDR3 region is CANSWGGSSGNTIYF. In nucleotides, the CDR3 is TGTGCCAACAGTTGGGGCGGGAGCTCTGGAAACACCATATATTTT.

This clonotype has ten or more counts. This chain uses TRBV6-7 with TRBJ2-7; 8 bases fit TRBD1. TRBV6-7 is treated as an ORF (open reading frame) with a function not yet certain. V gave up 2 bases and J gave up 3 bases; unmatched junction bases: 6. The CDR3 consists of 15 residues. CDR3 nucleotides: TGTGCCAGCAGTTACCCCGACAGGGGAGGCTACGAGCAGTACTTC. Translated, it gives CASSYPDRGGYEQYF.

This clonotype was counted ten times or more. The chain employs TRBV28 and TRBJ2-4, with D possibly matching TRBD2 (5 bases). Trimming took 3 bases from V and 8 from J, leaving 8 bases between them. The CDR3 totals 12 residues. Germline values: CDR1 MDHEN, CDR2 SYDVKM. The CDR3 DNA is TGTGCCAGCAGTTTGAAGAGGGACATTCAGTACTTC. Translation gives CASSLKRDIQYF.

This clonotype showed up just once. The V gene is TRBV11-1, the J gene TRBJ2-7, with TRBD2 matching 13 bases. Losses at the gene ends were 5 bases for V and 6 bases for J; bases not matched to a gene: 7. Germline loops: CDR1 SGHAT, CDR2 FQDESV (reference sequence). The CDR3 totals 15 residues. This CDR3 reads CASSSRLAGGFEQYF. CDR3 bases: TGTGCCAGCAGCAGTCGACTAGCGGGAGGATTCGAGCAGTACTTC.

This clonotype was seen repeatedly, ten times or more. The chain carries TRBV6-5 and TRBJ1-1, with D perhaps matching TRBD1 (5 bases). In germline, CDR1 is MNHEY, CDR2 SVGAGI. Trimming pared 2 bases from V and 5 bases from J, leaving 15 bases between. CDR3 length equals 15 residues. CDR3 bases: TGTGCCAGCAGTTACGACTACTGGAGGGGAACTGAAGCTTTCTTT. Translated: CASSYDYWRGTEAFF.

This clonotype came up once. The chain recombines TRBV7-9 with TRBJ1-2; a possible D gene is TRBD1 (5 bases). V was shortened by 6 bases and J by 2 bases, with 13 bases between the two germline ends. Germline CDR1 SEHNR, CDR2 FQNEAQ (reference sequence). The CDR3 spans 14 residues. CDR3 in amino acids: CASRPRQHNYGYTF. As DNA, the CDR3 is TGTGCCAGCAGGCCTCGACAGCACAACTATGGCTACACCTTC.

This clonotype appeared many times. The chain is built from TRBV12-3 or TRBV12-4 and TRBJ1-1; possible D gene TRBD1, 6 bases. The CDR3 runs 15 residues. V lost 2 bases, J lost 4 bases, and 14 bases lay in between. The CDR3 protein is CASSLWQGCCTEAFF. The CDR3 DNA sequence: TGTGCCAGCAGTTTATGGCAGGGGTGTTGCACTGAAGCTTTCTTT.

This clonotype was recorded a few times. The chain combines TRBV27 with TRBJ2-5; 7 bases match TRBD1. Germline V gene data show CDR1 as MNHEY and CDR2 as SMNVEV (reference sequence). The V gene end was trimmed by 3 bases and the J gene end by 5 bases; junction bases not matched to a gene: 15. The CDR3 has 17 residues. In DNA, the CDR3 is TGTGCCAGCAGTTTTCCCCGTGAGAGGGGGCGCCGGGAGACCCAGTACTTC. Its translation is CASSFPRERGRRETQYF.

This clonotype was observed many times. The chain links TRBV5-1 to TRBJ2-5; D possibly corresponds to TRBD1 (5 bases). In germline, CDR1 is SGHRS, CDR2 YFSETQ. Trimming shortened V by 1 base and J by 5 bases, and 15 bases separated the two germline ends. The CDR3 contains 15 residues. DNA for the CDR3: TGCGCCAGCAGCTTGCAGGCAGGGCGAAGCGAGACCCAGTACTTC. Residues: CASSLQAGRSETQYF.

This chain links TRBV11-2 with TRBJ1-3, with D uncertain. Germline-derived CDR1 and CDR2 are SGHAT and FQNNGV. Deletions cut 4 bases from V and 4 bases from J, with 20 bases between. The CDR3 is made up of 17 amino acids. The CDR3 nucleotides are TGTGCCAGCAGCTCCCCCCCGGGGTACGTTGACGGAAACACCATATATTTT. Its protein is CASSSPPGYVDGNTIYF.

This clonotype was counted ten times or more. The V and J genes are TRBV20-1 and TRBJ2-5; 11 bases match TRBD2. Germline lookup yields CDR1 DFQATT and CDR2 SNEGSKA (reference sequence). V lost 6 bases and J lost 5; bases outside the gene matches: 5. The CDR3 is made up of 13 amino acids. The CDR3 loop reads CSAILAGAETQYF. The CDR3 coding sequence is TGCAGTGCAATACTAGCGGGAGCGGAGACCCAGTACTTC.

The chain has TRBV5-4 and TRBJ2-7, with D tentatively TRBD2 (7 bases). CDR1 is SGHNT and CDR2 is YYREEE in the germline V gene (reference sequence). This CDR3 is 17 amino acids long. Between the trimmed V and J ends, which lost 0 bases and 3 bases, there was a span of 19 bases. The CDR3, as DNA: TGTGCCAGCAGCTTGGGTCCCTTGGGGGGGCGCAACTACGAGCAGTACTTC. As protein: CASSLGPLGGRNYEQYF. Combining the CDR3 with reference TRBV5-4 and TRBJ2-7 gives the whole variable domain ETGVTQSPTHLIKTRGQQVTLRCSSQSGHNTVSWYQQALGQGPQFIFQYYREEENGRGNFPPRFSGLQFPNYSSELNVNALELDDSALYLCASSLGPLGGRNYEQYFGPGTRLTVT.

This clonotype was detected ten times or more. The chain uses TRBV10-3 and TRBJ1-1; tentative D call: TRBD1 (6 bases). The V and J ends lost 0 bases and 3 bases respectively, with 11 bases between them. Germline CDR1 ENHRY, CDR2 SYGVKD. The CDR3 is 15 residues long. The CDR3, as DNA: TGTGCCATCAGTGAGTCGACAGGTAGATACACTGAAGCTTTCTTT. Translating it yields CAISESTGRYTEAFF.

The V call is TRBV27, the J call TRBJ1-3, with 7 positions matching TRBD1. Trimming removed 6 bases from V and 3 bases from J; junction bases left unmatched: 8. Germline assignment: CDR1 MNHEY and CDR2 SMNVEV (reference sequence). The CDR3 contains 15 residues. The CDR3 loop is CASSVRQGGGNTIYF. CDR3 sequence (DNA): TGTGCCAGCAGCGTCCGACAGGGAGGTGGAAACACCATATATTTT.

This clonotype was seen a few times. V is TRBV3-1 and J is TRBJ2-5, with 9 bases lining up with TRBD1. V was pared by 1 base and J by 5 bases, with 8 bases of the junction left unmatched. Germline loops: CDR1 LGHDT, CDR2 YNNKEL (reference sequence). This CDR3 has 16 amino acids. The DNA of the CDR3 is TGTGCCAGCAGCCAAGGTTTTGGGACAGGGTTTGAGACCCAGTACTTC. This encodes CASSQGFGTGFETQYF.

A single count supports this clonotype. A much larger clone is a single base away; this may be a read error. The chain links TRBV6-1 to TRBJ2-2; D might be TRBD1 or TRBD2, each matching 5 bases. Germline V gene sequence: CDR1 MNHNS, CDR2 SASEGT. This CDR3 has 11 amino acids. The CDR3 protein is CAILDTGEPFF. Written as DNA, the CDR3 is TGTGCCATATTGGACACCGGGGAGCCGTTTTTT.

CDR3 coding DNA: TGTGCCAGCAGCCAAGGGTCGGGAGGGCTGGCCGAGCAGTACTTC. It translates to CASSQGSGGLAEQYF. The chain carries TRBV3-1 and TRBJ2-7; 8 positions match TRBD2. With 1 base clipped from V and 6 bases from J, the junction kept 8 bases outside the gene matches. The length of the CDR3 is 15 residues. Germline V gene sequence: CDR1 LGHDT, CDR2 YNNKEL (reference sequence).

This clonotype has at least ten counts. The V and J genes are TRBV27 and TRBJ1-5, with 8 nucleotides matching TRBD1. CDR1 is MNHEY, CDR2 SMNVEV, per germline (reference sequence). There are 15 residues in the CDR3. J gave up 5 bases and V 4 bases, and 7 bases lay outside the gene matches. The CDR3 DNA reads TGTGCCAGCAGTTCCGGACAGGGCCCCTATCAGCCCCAGCATTTT. Translation gives CASSSGQGPYQPQHF.

Many counts were recorded for this clonotype. The V gene is TRBV12-3 or TRBV12-4, the J gene TRBJ1-2; TRBD1 aligns across 12 bases. The CDR3 spans 14 residues. The V segment lost 4 bases and the J segment 8 bases; nucleotides outside the gene matches: 5. The CDR3 reads CASSWGTGGWGYTF. The CDR3 bases are TGTGCCAGCAGTTGGGGGACAGGGGGCTGGGGCTACACCTTC.

This clonotype was seen many times. This chain joins TRBV7-9 and TRBJ1-3; D unclear. This CDR3 region has 12 residues. V was clipped by 2 bases and J by 8 bases, with 7 bases between them. Germline CDR1 reads SEHNR; CDR2 reads FQNEAQ (reference sequence). CDR3: CASSLLGDTIYF. The DNA of the CDR3 is TGTGCCAGCAGCTTACTAGGCGACACCATATATTTT.

The chain uses TRBV7-2 and TRBJ2-7, with D possibly matching TRBD2 (5 bases). Germline V gene sequence: CDR1 SGHTA, CDR2 FQGNSA. This CDR3 has 12 residues. Trimming stripped 4 bases from V and 11 bases from J, with 15 bases between. CDR3 sequence (DNA): TGTGCCAGCAGCTCGGAAAGCGGTACTGAGTACTTC. It codes for CASSSESGTEYF.